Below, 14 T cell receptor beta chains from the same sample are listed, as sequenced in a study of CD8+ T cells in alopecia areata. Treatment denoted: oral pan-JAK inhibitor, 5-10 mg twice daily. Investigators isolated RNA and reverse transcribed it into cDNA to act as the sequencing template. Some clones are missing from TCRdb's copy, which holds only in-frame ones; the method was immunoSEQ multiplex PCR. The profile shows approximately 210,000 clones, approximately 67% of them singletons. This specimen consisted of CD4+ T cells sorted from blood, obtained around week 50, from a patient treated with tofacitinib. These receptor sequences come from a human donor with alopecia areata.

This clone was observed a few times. CDR3 loop: CASTASGQPARGYGYTF. The CDR3 region has the DNA TGTGCCAGCACCGCCTCGGGACAGCCCGCCCGCGGCTATGGCTACACCTTC. The chain has TRBV7-2 and TRBJ1-2; 7 bases are a match to TRBD1. The germline gives CDR1 SGHTA, CDR2 FQGNSA. Losses at the gene ends were 7 bases for V and 4 bases for J; bases not matched to a gene: 18. CDR3 length equals 17 residues.

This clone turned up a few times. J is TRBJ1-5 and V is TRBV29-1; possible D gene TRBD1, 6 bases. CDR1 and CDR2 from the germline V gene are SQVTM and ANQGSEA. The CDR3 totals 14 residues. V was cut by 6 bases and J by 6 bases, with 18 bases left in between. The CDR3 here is CSVREGGAGQPQHF. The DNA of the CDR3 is TGCAGCGTCCGTGAGGGGGGGGCTGGTCAGCCCCAGCATTTT.

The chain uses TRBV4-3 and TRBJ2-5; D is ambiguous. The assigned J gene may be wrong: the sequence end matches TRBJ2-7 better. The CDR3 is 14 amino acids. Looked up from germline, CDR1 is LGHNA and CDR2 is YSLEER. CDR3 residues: CASSQETLTYEQYF. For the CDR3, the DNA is TGCGCCAGCAGCCAAGAAACCTTAACCTACGAGCAGTACTTC.

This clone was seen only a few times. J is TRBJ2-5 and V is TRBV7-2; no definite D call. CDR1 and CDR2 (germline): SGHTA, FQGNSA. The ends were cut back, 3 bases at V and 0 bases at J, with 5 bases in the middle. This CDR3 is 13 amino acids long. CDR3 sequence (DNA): TGTGCCAGCAGCTTCAGAGACCAAGAGACCCAGTACTTC. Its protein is CASSFRDQETQYF.

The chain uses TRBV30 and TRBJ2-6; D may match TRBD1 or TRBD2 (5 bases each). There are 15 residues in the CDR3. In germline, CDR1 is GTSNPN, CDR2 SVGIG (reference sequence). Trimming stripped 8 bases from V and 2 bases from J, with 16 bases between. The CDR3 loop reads CARNLRGAGANVLTF. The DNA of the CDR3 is TGTGCCCGGAACCTCCGAGGGGCTGGGGCCAACGTCCTGACTTTC.

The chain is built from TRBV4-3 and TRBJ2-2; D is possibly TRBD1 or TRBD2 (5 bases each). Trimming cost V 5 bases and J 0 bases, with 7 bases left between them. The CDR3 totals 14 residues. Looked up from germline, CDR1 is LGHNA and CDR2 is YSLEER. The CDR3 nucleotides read TGCGCCAGCAGCGGGGGAGCGAACACCGGGGAGCTGTTTTTT. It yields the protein CASSGGANTGELFF.

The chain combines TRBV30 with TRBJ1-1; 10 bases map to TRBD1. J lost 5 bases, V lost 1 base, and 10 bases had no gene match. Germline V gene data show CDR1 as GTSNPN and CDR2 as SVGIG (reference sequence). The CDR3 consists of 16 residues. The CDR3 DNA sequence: TGTGCCTGGAGTGGGGGACAGGGGACGCGTTGGACTGAAGCTTTCTTT. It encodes CAWSGGQGTRWTEAFF.

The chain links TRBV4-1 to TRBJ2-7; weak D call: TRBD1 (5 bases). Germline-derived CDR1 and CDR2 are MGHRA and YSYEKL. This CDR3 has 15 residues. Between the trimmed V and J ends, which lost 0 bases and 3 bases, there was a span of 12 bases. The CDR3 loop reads CASSQDSGHHYEQYF. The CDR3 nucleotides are TGCGCCAGCAGCCAAGACTCAGGACACCACTACGAGCAGTACTTC.

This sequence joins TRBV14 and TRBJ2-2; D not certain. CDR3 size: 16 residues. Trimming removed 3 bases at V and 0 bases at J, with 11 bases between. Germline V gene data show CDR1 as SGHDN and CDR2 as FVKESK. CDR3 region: CASSHLTATNTGELFF. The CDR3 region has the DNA TGTGCCAGCAGCCACCTGACTGCCACGAACACCGGGGAGCTGTTTTTT.

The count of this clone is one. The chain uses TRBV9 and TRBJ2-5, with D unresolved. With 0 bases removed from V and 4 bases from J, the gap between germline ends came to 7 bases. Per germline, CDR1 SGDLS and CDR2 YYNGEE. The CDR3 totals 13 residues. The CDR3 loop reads CASSVDQTETQYF. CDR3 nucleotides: TGTGCCAGCAGCGTAGACCAGACAGAGACCCAGTACTTC. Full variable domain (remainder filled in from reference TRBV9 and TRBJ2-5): DSGVTQTPKHLITATGQRVTLRCSPRSGDLSVYWYQQSLDQGLQFLIQYYNGEERAKGNILERFSAQQFPDLHSELNLSSLELGDSALYFCASSVDQTETQYFGPGTRLLVL.

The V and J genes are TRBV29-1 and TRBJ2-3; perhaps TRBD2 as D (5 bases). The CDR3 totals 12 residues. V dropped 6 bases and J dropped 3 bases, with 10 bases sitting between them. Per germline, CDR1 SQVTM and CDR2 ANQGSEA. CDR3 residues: CSVGLETDTQYF. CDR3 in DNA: TGCAGCGTCGGACTGGAGACAGATACGCAGTATTTT.

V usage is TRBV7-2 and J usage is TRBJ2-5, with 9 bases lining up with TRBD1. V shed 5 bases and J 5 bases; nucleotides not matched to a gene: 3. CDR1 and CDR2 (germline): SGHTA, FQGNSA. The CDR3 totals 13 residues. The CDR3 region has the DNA TGTGCCAGCAGCAGTACAGGGGGCGAGACCCAGTACTTC. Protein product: CASSSTGGETQYF.

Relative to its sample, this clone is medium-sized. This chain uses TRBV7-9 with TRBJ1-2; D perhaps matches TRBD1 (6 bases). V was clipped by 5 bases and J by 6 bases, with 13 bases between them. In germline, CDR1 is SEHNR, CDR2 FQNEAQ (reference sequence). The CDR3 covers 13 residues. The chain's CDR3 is CASSEQGWDGYTF. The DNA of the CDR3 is TGTGCCAGCAGCGAACAGGGTTGGGATGGCTACACCTTC.

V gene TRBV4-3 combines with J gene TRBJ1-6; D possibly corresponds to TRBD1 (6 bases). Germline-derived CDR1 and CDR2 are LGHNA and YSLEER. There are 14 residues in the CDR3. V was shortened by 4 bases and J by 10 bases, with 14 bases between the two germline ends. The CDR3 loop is CASSRTTGQSPLHF. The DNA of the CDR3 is TGCGCCAGCAGCCGCACCACAGGGCAATCACCCCTCCACTTT.